In its sample, the clone carrying this TCR beta chain was seen once. Germline loops: CDR1 SGHNT, CDR2 YYREEE (reference sequence). CDR3 length: 14 residues. With 0 bases removed from V and 5 bases from J, the gap between germline ends came to 12 bases. The source of the sample is a study of OX40 agonist ivuxolimab in advanced cancers. Study summary: All patients had ivuxolimab intravenously every 2 weeks at 0.01 to 10 mg/kg.

Data came from immunoSEQ multiplex PCR; TCRdb stores just in-frame clones and leaves some out. The table has approximately 100,000 clones, 70% to 90% seen once. The rearrangement links TRBV5-4 to TRBJ2-7; either TRBD1 or TRBD2 may supply D (5 bases each). The sequence was collected from an adult with an advanced solid tumor such as melanoma, head and neck, liver or kidney cancer. Source: CD4+ or CD8+ T cells sorted from blood, taken in a trial of the OX40 agonist ivuxolimab. CDR3 protein: CASSLGGARNEQYF. CDR3 coding DNA: TGTGCCAGCAGCTTGGGAGGGGCAAGGAACGAGCAGTACTTC.